The TCR beta chain under discussion was sequenced for a study of cytomegalovirus exposure and HLA in healthy donors. 13 Jbeta primers and 60 Vbeta primers were used for the PCR. Assay: immunoSEQ multiplex PCR; the TCRdb copy retains only in-frame clones and omits some. This sample has over 150,000 clones, with 80% found just once. Germline V gene sequence: CDR1 SGHDT, CDR2 YYEEEE. The CDR3 consists of 14 residues. V shed 5 bases and J 4 bases; nucleotides not matched to a gene: 8. Specimen: PBMCs. The V gene is TRBV5-6, the J gene TRBJ2-7; 8 bases line up with TRBD1. This receptor was taken from a man younger than 35 in good health and CMV-seropositive. CDR3 sequence reads: CASSSETGVYEQYF. In DNA form, the CDR3 reads TGTGCCAGCAGTTCGGAGACAGGGGTGTACGAGCAGTACTTC.